The rows below give T cell receptor beta chains drawn from one sample of a study of cytomegalovirus exposure and HLA in healthy donors. Generated by immunoSEQ multiplex PCR, the TCRdb table keeps only in-frame clones and is missing some. The repertoire has 150,000 to 200,000 clones, 75% of them found once; the top ten carry roughly 8%. The sequenced sample consisted of PBMCs. These receptors came from a woman aged 35 to 49 in good health and CMV-seropositive. Each CDR3 is given with its conserved first and last residue. Each record gives: J gene, V gene, D gene, clone size, CDR3 DNA, CDR3 protein. The D gene is left open where the match is weak. Not all rows give a size; the values are once, few, many and, for expanded clones, a class.

TRBJ2-5	TRBV5-4	-	few	TGTGCCAGCAGCTTGGCCCGGGGGACCCAGTACTTC	CASSLARGTQYF
TRBJ2-2	TRBV28	-	-	TGTGCCAGCATCGGCGGGTCGGGGAACACCGGGGAGCTGTTTTTT	CASIGGSGNTGELFF
TRBJ1-1	TRBV10-1	TRBD1	-	TGCGCCAGCAGTGAGTCAGGGACAGGGACAGGTGAAGCTTTCTTT	CASSESGTGTGEAFF
TRBJ2-3	TRBV25-1	TRBD2	-	TGTGCCAGCAGAGCGGGAGGCACAGATACGCAGTATTTT	CASRAGGTDTQYF
TRBJ2-1	TRBV7-2	-	-	TGTGCCAGCAGCCCCATAGCAGAGGGGGTGGATGAGCAGTTCTTC	CASSPIAEGVDEQFF
TRBJ1-1	TRBV28	-	-	TGTGCCAGCACGTCTATCGACAGTAACACTGAAGCTTTCTTT	CASTSIDSNTEAFF
TRBJ1-3	TRBV6-1	-	-	TGTGCCAGCACCGCCGGGGGTGCTGGAAACACCATATATTTT	CASTAGGAGNTIYF
TRBJ2-7	TRBV29-1	TRBD2	-	TGCAGCGTTACCGCGGGAGGGGCCTACGAGCAGTACTTC	CSVTAGGAYEQYF
TRBJ2-1	TRBV28	-	-	TGTGCCAGCAGTTTTCCGGGATCGAATGAGCAGTTCTTC	CASSFPGSNEQFF
TRBJ1-1	TRBV7-3	-	-	TGTGCCAGCAGCCGAAATGGGCAGGGCCTGTGGAACACTGAAGCTTTCTTT	CASSRNGQGLWNTEAFF
TRBJ1-6	TRBV5-1	TRBD1	-	TGCGCCAGCAGCACAGGAGGGACAGGATCTTCACCCCTCCACTTT	CASSTGGTGSSPLHF
TRBJ1-1	TRBV27	TRBD1	-	TGTGCCAGCAGTTTAAGTTTAGGGGGCGTTGGCAACGCTGAAGCTTTCTTT	CASSLSLGGVGNAEAFF
TRBJ2-3	TRBV19	TRBD1	-	TGTGCCAGTAGTATAGGGGACAGCAGCACAGATACGCAGTATTTT	CASSIGDSSTDTQYF
TRBJ1-1	TRBV27	-	-	TGTGCCAGCAGTTTCAGCAGGCCTGGCACTGCTTTCTTT	CASSFSRPGTAFF
TRBJ2-7	TRBV27	TRBD1	-	TGTGCCAGCAGTTTGGGACAGGGGGGATCCGAGCAGTACTTC	CASSLGQGGSEQYF
TRBJ1-2	TRBV27	TRBD1	-	TGTGCCAGCACCGGGACAGCTAGTAACTATGGCTACACCTTC	CASTGTASNYGYTF
TRBJ1-1	TRBV9	-	-	TGTGCCAGCAGCGTACGGGAAGAGCTGAACACTGAAGCTTTCTTT	CASSVREELNTEAFF
TRBJ1-4	TRBV2	-	-	TGTGCCAGCAGTGAAAGGCGGATGTATAATGAAAAACTGTTTTTT	CASSERRMYNEKLFF